This entry describes one T cell receptor beta chain. Its specific antigen is unknown. Nothing much larger sits one base from this clone, and base qualities are not available. CDR1 MNHEY and CDR2 SVGAGI were looked up in the germline V gene. V and J are truncated by 5 bases and 6 bases respectively, leaving an intervening sequence of 11 bases. Measured from the cysteine to the phenylalanine, the CDR3 is 14 residues long. Only the CDR3 region is kept as DNA, spanning 42 bases read in frame from base 1. Donors were healthy HIV-negative adults with no recently reported acute infections or vaccinations. All donors were Caucasian adults living in Nashville, Tennessee, USA. CD4+ T cells were enriched through magnetic negative selection, after which naive cells were positively selected on CD45RA and the remaining negative fraction served as the memory subset. Blood was obtained by leukapheresis, after which PBMCs were separated by Ficoll-Histopaque density gradient centrifugation and cryopreserved in liquid nitrogen vapor phase. Purity and quantity of every magnetically sorted T cell population were checked by analytical flow cytometry. Genomic DNA was isolated from each sorted fraction and quantified by UV absorbance on a Nanodrop 2000c.

The data were obtained in a study of shared clonotypes between healthy human individuals (dated by TCRdb to 2020 to 2022). Background for the entire study: The cohort comprised a couple of women and a few men aged 18 to 49 years. For each donor, CD4 naive and CD4 memory were each given three plates, CD8 naive was given two plates, and CD8 memory was given one plate. The study deeply sequenced blood TCR repertoires of roughly five healthy adults to estimate repertoire size and the extent of clonotype sharing between individuals. To increase sequencing depth and limit assay-specific biases, different laboratories used diverse techniques to prepare libraries and sequence TCR repertoires. Per donor, leukapheresis produced somewhere between about 0.85 and 8.9 billion PBMCs. Summary of the overall study and its limitations: Rarefaction of sorted-subset datasets indicated incomplete sequencing despite the large sequencing depth. Approximately 5% of naive CD4, around 3.6% of naive CD8, approximately 2% of memory CD4, and around 0.42% of memory CD8 clonotypes were shared across several donors. Clonotypes shared by all four sorted-subset donors showed higher generation probabilities than non-shared clonotypes. Because the study included only a small number of donors, the genetic and exposure-history diversity represented was limited. Pairwise subsampling led to the expectation that sequencing depth would affect the degree of clonotype sharing among donors. Estimated clonotype richness was generally larger for naive than for memory subsets. Only blood was sampled, and tissue TCR repertoires likely differ from those in blood.

Using the deep immunoSEQ assay, multiplex PCR amplified TCR CDR3 regions from genomic DNA. For each cell subset, the extracted genomic DNA was distributed evenly across all wells of several immunoSEQ 96-well plates, and each plate served as one replicate. Each replicate PCR for sorted subsets received approximately 220 ng genomic DNA, equal to about 30,000 T cell genomes. Purified libraries were measured with a Qubit 3.0 fluorometer, size-checked on a Bioanalyzer 2100, and measured again with the KAPA Library Quantification kit. A separate single-read 150-cycle Illumina NextSeq 550 flow cell was used to sequence each immunoSEQ 96-well plate. In the original analysis: Because the immunoSEQ output included only junctional sequences and no quality scores, the filtering could not be the same as the filtering used for full-length reads. To assign V/J genes and CDR3, sequences were annotated against IMGT germline references using PyIR, a Python wrapper for IgBLAST v1.9. Reads were removed for weak V/J assignments (E-value above 1e-6), missing CDR3, stop codons, out-of-frame junctions, or ambiguous translated residues. V3J clonotypes were defined by identical inferred V gene, J gene, and CDR3 amino acid sequence. The percentage overlap between two repertoires was calculated by dividing the number of shared unique clonotypes by the size of the smaller repertoire. Repertoire richness was assessed with RTK rarefaction, the Chao1 estimator, and Recon v2.1 estimates of unobserved clonotypes. Generation probabilities were computed with OLGA for all TCRbeta clonotypes obtained by the gDNA method from several donors. What TCRdb holds here is the immuneACCESS table cut down to in-frame rearrangements. Part of the clones is not present; checked against another copy, under half of the missing clones reflect an unresolved V gene, and the others are unexplained. V, J and clone size are those of that table, while D and trimming were read from the DNA. A total of 2 million to 2.5 million clones appear in this sample, 80% to 95% of them only once. More than 0.35% of the sample comes from the top ten.

The sample taken for sequencing was naive CD4+ T cells from PBMCs. The cell subset or site label corresponds to: CD45RA+ positively selected. The TCR sequence derives from a man between 18 and 35 years old in good health. Some clones in this sample may be carry-over from other donors' samples. The sequence joins TRBV6-5 to TRBJ1-6; confidence is insufficient to name the D gene. The DNA is TGTGCCAGCAGTATTATACGGGCTAATTCACCCCTCCACTTT. Its protein is CASSIIRANSPLHF.